These T cell receptor beta chains were read from a single sample in a study of PD-1 blockade in classical Hodgkin lymphoma. Clones were read by immunoSEQ multiplex PCR, and TCRdb kept only the in-frame ones, dropping some. The data contain fewer than 110,000 clones, roughly 89% of them seen just once; the ten biggest clones take up 5% to 7.5%. The source material was peripheral blood mononuclear cells (PBMCs), sampled before the second cycle of nivolumab. The receptors here all came from a human donor with classical Hodgkin lymphoma. Each CDR3 is given with its conserved first and last residue.

CDR3aa	v_gene
CASSLVGDGYYGYTF	TRBV28
CASSSQPAANYGYTF	TRBV13
CSVEAGVTYEQYF	TRBV29-1
CASSLESEETQYF	TRBV11-2
CASSLARVHTNEKLFF	TRBV5-1
CASSSGTENSPLHF	TRBV13
CASSPPRGGGAETQYF	TRBV9
CASSQAHLRPNNEQFF	TRBV4-1
CAISERPGEEAFF	TRBV10-3
CASSGGGTGRQPQHF	TRBV7-9
CASNYRGGGRVAFF	TRBV19
CSVEGPLNTEAFF	TRBV29-1
CASSLTGQGNTEAFF	TRBV7-2
CASSSLRTSGGYEQYF	TRBV6-5
CASSLEVAGPYEQYF	TRBV11-2
CASSFGGTDTQYF	TRBV5-4
CAILSVTGTYEQYF	TRBV28
CAWSIGGGQPQHF	TRBV30
CASSKGGQETEKLFF	TRBV7-2
CASHQGAVLDGYTF	TRBV2
CASSLRGPGPPYEQYF	TRBV7-2
CASSLIGPGQPYEQYF	TRBV27
CASSWVVSNSPLHF	TRBV27
CASSPLGTSTDTQYF	TRBV7-9
CASSEVKVDIQYF	TRBV6-1
CASSPREGRATNEKLFF	TRBV28
CASSLVAGGQETQYF	TRBV5-1
CASSRETGFYGYTF	TRBV7-2
CASGLFGTMNTGELFF	TRBV12-5
CSVESSGASYEQYF	TRBV29-1
CASMEEGPYEQYF	TRBV2
CASSPPRQSEAFF	TRBV9